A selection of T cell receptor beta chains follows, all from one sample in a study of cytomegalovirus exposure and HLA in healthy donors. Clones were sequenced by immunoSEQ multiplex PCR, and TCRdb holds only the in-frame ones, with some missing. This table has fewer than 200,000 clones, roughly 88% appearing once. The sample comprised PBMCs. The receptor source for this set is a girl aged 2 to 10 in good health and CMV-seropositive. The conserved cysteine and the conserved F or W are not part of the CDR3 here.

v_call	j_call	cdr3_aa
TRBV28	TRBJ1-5	ASKGAGQGPQH
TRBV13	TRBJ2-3	ASSLGGLAGYTDTQY
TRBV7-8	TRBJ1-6	ASSLDKPSPLH
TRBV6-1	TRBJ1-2	ACLQGINYGYT
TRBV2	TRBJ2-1	ASSGDKNEQF
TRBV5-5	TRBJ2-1	ASSFGQGNYNEQF
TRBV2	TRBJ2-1	ASSEYLAGGLSFYNEQF
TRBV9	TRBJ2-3	ASSASGLLPLVRQY
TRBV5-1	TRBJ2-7	ASSLWETGEQY
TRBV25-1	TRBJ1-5	ASSEPGQNQPQH
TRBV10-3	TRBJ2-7	AISPLAGGHYEQY
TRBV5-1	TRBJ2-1	ASSATGTSGLNEQF
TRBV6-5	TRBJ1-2	ASSPTAANYGYT
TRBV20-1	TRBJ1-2	SAWTMGYT
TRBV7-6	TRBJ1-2	ASSMGQGAWYGYT
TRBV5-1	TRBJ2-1	ASSLRLAGGGEQF
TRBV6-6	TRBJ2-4	ASSTPGGLKNIQY
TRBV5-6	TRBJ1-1	ASSLACEAF
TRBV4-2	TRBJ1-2	ASSQDGAGASGYT
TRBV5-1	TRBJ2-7	ASSPRQGISYEQY
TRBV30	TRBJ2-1	AWTGDNEQF
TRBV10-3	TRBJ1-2	AIEGVPGHSGYT
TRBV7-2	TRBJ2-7	ASSLEATTPYEQY
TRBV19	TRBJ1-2	ASSIGGVYGYT
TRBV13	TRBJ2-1	ASSPNPSSGTVDEQF
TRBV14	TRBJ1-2	ASSRSFPGQGANGYT
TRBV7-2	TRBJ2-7	ASSLVLGLAGDEQY
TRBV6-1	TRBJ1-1	ASSERVTGRDIAEAF
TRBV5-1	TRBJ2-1	ASSLITGGVSSYNEQF
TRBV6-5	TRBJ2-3	ASSTGVYGTDTQY
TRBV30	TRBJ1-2	AWSIWTGLLGNYGYT
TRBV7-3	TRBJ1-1	ASSSGQYTEAF
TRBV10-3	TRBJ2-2	AIAKSRVPPGELF
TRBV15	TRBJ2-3	ATSRDLSGVLTDTQY
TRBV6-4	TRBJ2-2	ASSDGTNTGELF
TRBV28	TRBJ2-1	ASRSSGTGLF
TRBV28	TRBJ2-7	ASSLDLAGGPRSYEQY
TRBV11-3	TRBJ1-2	ASSSGQLGGYT
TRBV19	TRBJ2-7	ASSRQGGYEQY
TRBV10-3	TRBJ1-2	ATQGGGSEWGYT
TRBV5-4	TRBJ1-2	ASSLLSSPIDYGYT
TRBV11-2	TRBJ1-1	ASSLVGGPGTEAF
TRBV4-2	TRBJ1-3	ASSQDNRGGNTIY
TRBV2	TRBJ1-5	ASSPGGSNQPQH
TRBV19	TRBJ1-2	ASRDRGSYGYT
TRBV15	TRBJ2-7	ATSTRLGYEQY
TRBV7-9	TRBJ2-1	ASSLAGLAQF
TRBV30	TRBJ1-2	AWSRGQGHYGYT
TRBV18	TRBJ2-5	ASSPPSSGVGETQY